The rows below give T cell receptor beta chains drawn from one sample of a study of regulatory T cells in long-lasting Graves disease. TCRdb recomputed calls from the multiplex PCR reads with MiXCR, one row per CDR3 protein. The table shows about 560,000 distinct CDR3 sequences, with about 16% occurring only once. The same specimen was also included in a second study, on T cells in Graves' hyperthyroidism and ophthalmopathy.

This specimen consisted of peripheral blood mononuclear cells (PBMCs), obtained at new diagnosis, from a patient treated with antithyroid drugs. These receptors all stem from a man aged 18 to 29 with Graves disease. Both conserved end residues are part of each CDR3. D genes are given only for firm matches. Size tells how often a clone was seen (once, few, many) or the class of an expanded clone, and some rows leave it out.

J gene | D gene | clone size | V gene | CDR3 protein | CDR3 DNA
TRBJ2-7 | TRBD2 | few | TRBV20-1 | CSASSLAGGTYEQYF | TGCAGTGCTAGTTCTCTAGCGGGAGGTACCTACGAGCAGTACTTC
TRBJ2-1 | TRBD2 | many | TRBV7-9 | CASSSQREYNEQFF | TGTGCCAGCAGCTCGCAGCGGGAGTACAATGAGCAGTTCTTC
TRBJ2-2 | TRBD2 | few | TRBV7-2 | CASSSERGNTGELFF | TGTGCCAGCAGCTCGGAGCGGGGGAACACCGGGGAGCTGTTTTTT
TRBJ2-1 | TRBD2 | . | TRBV7-7 | CASSSGLAPNNEQFF | TGTGCTAGCAGCTCGGGACTAGCGCCCAACAATGAGCAGTTCTTC
TRBJ1-1 | . | few | TRBV5-1 | CASRLRGTGLNTEAFF | TGCGCCAGCAGGCTGCGGGGAACGGGGTTGAACACTGAAGCTTTCTTT
TRBJ2-3 | . | many | TRBV7-9 | CASSFDRPTDTQYF | TGTGCCAGCAGCTTCGACAGGCCGACAGATACGCAGTATTTT
TRBJ2-1 | . | . | TRBV20-1 | CSAGRPGRFGNEQFF | TGCAGTGCTGGACGTCCCGGGAGATTTGGCAATGAGCAGTTCTTC
TRBJ2-7 | . | few | TRBV27 | CASSLSGVREQYF | TGTGCCAGCAGTTTATCTGGAGTCCGCGAGCAGTACTTC
TRBJ1-2 | . | . | TRBV3-1 | CASSLTGNGYTF | TGTGCCAGCAGCCTTACAGGGAATGGCTACACCTTC
TRBJ1-6 | TRBD1 | . | TRBV27 | CASSLRDRVNSPLHF | TGTGCCAGCAGTTTAAGGGACAGAGTTAATTCACCCCTCCACTTT
TRBJ2-5 | . | many | TRBV7-9 | CASSRELDVPGETQYF | TGTGCCAGCAGCCGCGAACTGGACGTGCCGGGGGAGACCCAGTACTTC
TRBJ1-1 | . | many | TRBV20-1 | CSAAPSGTMRAEAFF | TGCAGTGCTGCGCCATCCGGGACAATGCGAGCTGAAGCTTTCTTT
TRBJ1-3 | TRBD1 | few | TRBV6-1 | CASRGQGGNTIYF | TGTGCCAGCAGGGGACAGGGGGGAAACACCATATATTTT
TRBJ2-7 | . | few | TRBV5-1 | CASSLLSGVEQYF | TGCGCCAGCAGCTTGTTGTCGGGAGTTGAGCAGTACTTC
TRBJ1-1 | . | few | TRBV30 | CAWRAGITEAFF | TGTGCCTGGAGGGCAGGGATCACTGAAGCTTTCTTT
TRBJ1-2 | TRBD1 | few | TRBV7-9 | CASSLATGQGALLLGYTF | TGTGCCAGCAGCTTAGCAACGGGACAGGGGGCGCTCTTGCTTGGCTACACCTTC
TRBJ1-1 | TRBD1 | . | TRBV28 | CASTGTGLENTEAFF | TGTGCCAGCACCGGGACAGGTCTCGAGAACACTGAAGCTTTCTTT
TRBJ2-1 | . | many | TRBV27 | CASSDMGEQFF | TGTGCCAGCAGTGACATGGGTGAGCAGTTCTTC
TRBJ2-1 | TRBD2 | many | TRBV5-1 | CASSPPGSGRAGYNEQFF | TGCGCCAGCAGCCCCCCAGGGAGCGGGAGGGCCGGGTACAATGAGCAGTTCTTC
TRBJ2-1 | TRBD2 | few | TRBV7-6 | CASSSGLAEYNEQFF | TGTGCCAGCAGCTCGGGACTAGCGGAGTACAATGAGCAGTTCTTC
TRBJ2-7 | . | . | TRBV20-1 | CSARDFVSGVSYEQYF | TGCAGTGCTAGAGATTTTGTTTCGGGGGTCTCCTACGAGCAGTACTTC
TRBJ2-1 | . | many | TRBV20-1 | CSARDQGYNEQFF | TGCAGTGCTAGAGATCAGGGGTACAATGAGCAGTTCTTC
TRBJ1-2 | . | many | TRBV6-1 | CASSEQGNYGYTF | TGTGCCAGCAGTGAGCAGGGTAACTATGGCTACACCTTC
TRBJ1-2 | . | many | TRBV28 | CASSFIYGKRQYGYTF | TGTGCCAGCAGTTTCATCTACGGGAAACGGCAATATGGCTACACCTTC
TRBJ2-1 | TRBD1 | many | TRBV28 | CASRRTGGDHNEQFF | TGTGCCAGCAGACGGACAGGGGGCGATCACAATGAGCAGTTCTTC
TRBJ1-2 | . | . | TRBV7-9 | CASSLGVGRGYGYTF | TGTGCCAGCAGCTTAGGAGTAGGCAGGGGATATGGCTACACCTTC
TRBJ2-3 | TRBD2 | . | TRBV27 | CASSSPSRAGAGGDTQYF | TGTGCCAGCAGTTCACCTTCCCGAGCGGGAGCGGGGGGGGATACGCAGTATTTT
TRBJ2-1 | TRBD2 | many | TRBV13 | CASSLEGLGGSSYNEQFF | TGTGCCAGCAGCTTAGAGGGTTTGGGCGGGAGCTCCTACAATGAGCAGTTCTTC
TRBJ2-5 | . | many | TRBV7-9 | CASSLTASIGETQYF | TGTGCCAGCAGCCTAACGGCGTCGATTGGAGAGACCCAGTACTTC
TRBJ2-7 | TRBD2 | few | TRBV20-1 | CSARWPSGLPYEQYF | TGCAGTGCTAGGTGGCCTAGCGGGTTACCCTACGAGCAGTACTTC
TRBJ2-7 | TRBD1 | many | TRBV19 | CASMVRPGGSYEQYF | TGTGCCAGTATGGTAAGGCCAGGGGGCTCCTACGAGCAGTACTTC
TRBJ2-7 | . | many | TRBV5-1 | CASSLPRDRSDEQYF | TGCGCCAGCAGCTTGCCACGGGACCGAAGCGACGAGCAGTACTTC
TRBJ1-1 | . | few | TRBV5-4 | CASSLSRVRNTEAFF | TGTGCCAGCAGCTTATCCAGGGTGAGGAACACTGAAGCTTTCTTT
TRBJ2-1 | TRBD2 | few | TRBV7-3 | CASSADAGGSYNEQFF | TGTGCCAGCAGCGCGGACGCGGGGGGCTCCTACAATGAGCAGTTCTTC
TRBJ2-5 | . | . | TRBV7-9 | CASSPIRDVETQYF | TGTGCCAGCAGCCCTATCCGGGACGTGGAGACCCAGTACTTC
TRBJ2-1 | TRBD2 | many | TRBV6-1 | CASRTSGRAGNEQFF | TGTGCCAGCAGAACAAGCGGGAGGGCGGGTAATGAGCAGTTCTTC
TRBJ1-1 | . | many | TRBV5-1 | CASSFGTQGNTEAFF | TGCGCCAGCAGCTTTGGGACTCAGGGGAACACTGAAGCTTTCTTT
TRBJ1-5 | . | . | TRBV20-1 | CSATRRVGSNQPQHF | TGCAGTGCAACCCGACGGGTTGGGAGCAATCAGCCCCAGCATTTT
TRBJ2-3 | TRBD2 | . | TRBV5-1 | CASSLQGSLNGRTDTQYF | TGCGCCAGCAGCTTACAAGGTTCGTTGAACGGGAGGACAGATACGCAGTATTTT
TRBJ2-2 | . | . | TRBV9 | CASTRRAGELFF | TGTGCCAGCACTCGCCGGGCTGGGGAGCTGTTTTTT
TRBJ2-7 | . | few | TRBV29-1 | CGVTGQPSYEQYF | TGCGGCGTAACCGGACAGCCGTCCTACGAGCAGTACTTC
TRBJ1-6 | TRBD1 | few | TRBV27 | CASSLEGANSPLHF | TGTGCCAGCAGTTTAGAGGGGGCCAATTCACCCCTCCACTTT
TRBJ2-1 | TRBD2 | . | TRBV11-2 | CASSRTRLAGNEQFF | TGTGCCAGCAGCCGGACTCGTCTAGCGGGAAATGAGCAGTTCTTC
TRBJ2-3 | . | many | TRBV18 | CASSPPQGSTDTQYF | TGTGCCAGCTCACCACCTCAAGGTAGCACAGATACGCAGTATTTT
TRBJ2-2 | . | few | TRBV11-2 | CASSPRTPASNTGELFF | TGTGCCAGCAGCCCCAGGACGCCCGCTTCGAACACCGGGGAGCTGTTTTTT
TRBJ2-7 | TRBD2 | . | TRBV3-1 | CASSHSGSYEQYF | TGTGCCAGCAGCCACAGCGGGAGCTACGAGCAGTACTTC
TRBJ1-1 | TRBD1 | many | TRBV28 | CASSLQGARTRAFF | TGTGCCAGCAGTTTACAGGGGGCGCGTACTCGCGCTTTCTTT
TRBJ1-3 | . | many | TRBV12-3/TRBV12-4 | CASTSGGNGNTIYF | TGTGCCAGCACCTCAGGAGGGAATGGGAACACCATATATTTT
TRBJ2-5 | . | many | TRBV29-1 | CSVVGGHQETQYF | TGCAGCGTTGTCGGAGGGCACCAAGAGACCCAGTACTTC
TRBJ1-4 | . | few | TRBV20-1 | CSASGGAATNEKLFF | TGCAGTGCTAGCGGGGGGGCAGCCACTAATGAAAAACTGTTTTTT
TRBJ1-1 | . | once | TRBV20-1 | CSARTREVSEAFF | TGCAGTGCTCGGACCAGGGAGGTGTCTGAAGCTTTCTTT
TRBJ2-7 | . | many | TRBV29-1 | CSVLTGYTYEQYF | TGCAGCGTCCTGACAGGTTACACCTACGAGCAGTACTTC
TRBJ1-2 | . | few | TRBV29-1 | CSVLRVDGYTF | TGCAGCGTTCTCAGGGTGGATGGCTACACCTTC
TRBJ2-7 | TRBD2 | few | TRBV5-1 | CASRKTSGTAYEQYF | TGCGCCAGCAGAAAGACTAGCGGGACAGCCTACGAGCAGTACTTC
TRBJ2-7 | . | few | TRBV11-3 | CASSLSVSSYEQYF | TGTGCCAGCAGCTTAAGCGTTAGCTCCTACGAGCAGTACTTC
TRBJ1-3 | . | . | TRBV20-1 | CSARGDYGRSSGNTIYF | TGCAGTGCTAGAGGAGATTACGGCAGATCCTCTGGAAACACCATATATTTT
TRBJ2-1 | . | few | TRBV18 | CASSRVHNEQFF | TGTGCCAGCTCAAGGGTCCACAATGAGCAGTTCTTC
TRBJ2-1 | TRBD1 | few | TRBV12-3/TRBV12-4 | CASSSRQGPYNEQFF | TGTGCCAGCAGTTCCAGACAGGGGCCATACAATGAGCAGTTCTTC
TRBJ2-3 | . | . | TRBV3-1 | CASSQETGDGDTQYF | TGTGCCAGCAGCCAAGAAACTGGAGATGGAGATACGCAGTATTTT